The rows below give T cell receptor beta chains drawn from one sample of a study of blood T cell repertoires in COVID-19. Method: immunoSEQ multiplex PCR; TCRdb's copy keeps in-frame clones and lacks some. The repertoire consists of about 250,000 clones, with approximately 90% occurring once and the leading ten covering approximately 0.84%. What was sequenced was peripheral blood. These receptors were collected from a man aged 25 to 40 with acute or convalescent COVID-19. Each CDR3 is given with its conserved first and last residue. D genes are given only for firm matches. The size entry is marked missing in some rows and otherwise reads once, few, many or a size class.

size: NA
J: TRBJ1-2
D: NA
V: TRBV11-2
length: 16
DNA: TGTGCCAGCAGGCCGCGATTAACCCCTGACACCTATGGCTACACCTTC
CDR3: CASRPRLTPDTYGYTF

size: NA
J: TRBJ2-4
D: NA
V: TRBV28
length: 16
DNA: TGTGCCAGCAGCGGGTCGTACCTTTTAGCCAAAAACATTCAGTACTTC
CDR3: CASSGSYLLAKNIQYF

size: NA
J: TRBJ1-4
D: TRBD1
V: TRBV7-9
length: 15
DNA: TGTGCCAGCAGCCCCCGGACAGGGCTTAATGAAAAACTGTTTTTT
CDR3: CASSPRTGLNEKLFF

size: NA
J: TRBJ2-1
D: NA
V: TRBV6-1
length: 15
DNA: TGTGCCAGCAGTGAAGGGGACACCTCCTACAATGAGCAGTTCTTC
CDR3: CASSEGDTSYNEQFF

size: NA
J: TRBJ2-1
D: TRBD2
V: TRBV10-2
length: 17
DNA: TGCGCCAGCAGTGATGCCGCGGGACTAGCGTCCTACAATGAGCAGTTCTTC
CDR3: CASSDAAGLASYNEQFF

size: NA
J: TRBJ1-4
D: NA
V: TRBV7-6
length: 16
DNA: TGTGCCAGCAGCTCGGGTCCTCCCACGAGGGATGAAAAACTGTTTTTT
CDR3: CASSSGPPTRDEKLFF

size: NA
J: TRBJ2-1
D: TRBD2
V: TRBV3-1/TRBV3-2
length: 16
DNA: TGTGCCAGCAGCCAATCGACTAGCGGGATCTACAATGAGCAGTTCTTC
CDR3: CASSQSTSGIYNEQFF

size: NA
J: TRBJ2-3
D: TRBD2
V: TRBV5-4
length: 15
DNA: TGTGCCAGCAGCCTTCAGCGGGGGCGTGCAGATACGCAGTATTTT
CDR3: CASSLQRGRADTQYF

size: few
J: TRBJ2-7
D: NA
V: TRBV3-1/TRBV3-2
length: 12
DNA: TGTGCCAGCAGCCCCGGGGGCTACGAGCAGTACTTC
CDR3: CASSPGGYEQYF

size: NA
J: TRBJ2-6
D: NA
V: TRBV7-7
length: 15
DNA: TGTGCTAGCAGCTCAACCCGTTCCGCCGTAGCCGTCCTGACTTTC
CDR3: CASSSTRSAVAVLTF

size: NA
J: TRBJ2-7
D: NA
V: TRBV5-1
length: 14
DNA: TGCGCCAGCAGCTTGGCCGCGAGCTCCTACGAGCAGTACTTC
CDR3: CASSLAASSYEQYF

size: NA
J: TRBJ1-5
D: NA
V: TRBV9
length: 15
DNA: TGTGCCAGCAGCGTAGCTACGGGGGATAATCAGCCCCAGCATTTT
CDR3: CASSVATGDNQPQHF

size: NA
J: TRBJ1-5
D: TRBD1
V: TRBV19
length: 15
DNA: TGTGCCAGTAGCTCCCGGGACAGGGTTGTACAGCCCCAGCATTTT
CDR3: CASSSRDRVVQPQHF

size: NA
J: TRBJ2-7
D: TRBD1
V: TRBV9
length: 15
DNA: TGTGCCAGCAGCCTAGGGACAGGGGGCCTGTACGAGCAGTACTTC
CDR3: CASSLGTGGLYEQYF

size: NA
J: TRBJ2-3
D: NA
V: TRBV9
length: 14
DNA: TGTGCCAGCAGCTCCTGGACTAGCACAGATACGCAGTATTTT
CDR3: CASSSWTSTDTQYF

size: NA
J: TRBJ2-7
D: NA
V: TRBV10-2
length: 12
DNA: TGCGCCAGCAGTGTTAGCTCCTACGAGCAGTACTTC
CDR3: CASSVSSYEQYF

size: NA
J: TRBJ1-2
D: TRBD1
V: TRBV7-8
length: 15
DNA: TGTGCCAGCAGCTTCTCGCCGCAGGGGGAGGATGGCTACACCTTC
CDR3: CASSFSPQGEDGYTF

size: NA
J: TRBJ1-1
D: NA
V: TRBV19
length: 16
DNA: TGTGCCAGTAGTGAAAAAGATGGCCGGGTTGGTACTGAAGCTTTCTTT
CDR3: CASSEKDGRVGTEAFF

size: NA
J: TRBJ1-4
D: NA
V: TRBV5-1
length: 15
DNA: TGCGCCAGCAGACCAGTAATCTCAACTAATGAAAAACTGTTTTTT
CDR3: CASRPVISTNEKLFF

size: NA
J: TRBJ1-2
D: TRBD1
V: TRBV2
length: 15
DNA: TGTGCCAGCAGTAAGACAGGGGCGGAATTCTATGGCTACACCTTC
CDR3: CASSKTGAEFYGYTF

size: NA
J: TRBJ2-7
D: TRBD2
V: TRBV5-3
length: 14
DNA: TGTGCCAGAAGCTTTAGCGGGAGGGTCCACGAGCAGTACTTC
CDR3: CARSFSGRVHEQYF

size: NA
J: TRBJ1-1
D: TRBD1
V: TRBV27
length: 13
DNA: TGTGCCAGCAGTTTATTACAGGGGGCTGAAGCTTTCTTT
CDR3: CASSLLQGAEAFF

size: NA
J: TRBJ1-2
D: NA
V: TRBV28
length: 14
DNA: TGTGCCAGCAGTTTTGGGCGGGGTCCTTATGGCTACACCTTC
CDR3: CASSFGRGPYGYTF

size: NA
J: TRBJ1-3
D: NA
V: TRBV9
length: 16
DNA: TGTGCCAGCAGCCCAAAACGAGGGAGGTCTGGAAACACCATATATTTT
CDR3: CASSPKRGRSGNTIYF

size: NA
J: TRBJ2-2
D: TRBD1
V: TRBV2
length: 16
DNA: TGTGCCAGCAGATGGGACAGCACCTTCAACACCGGGGAGCTGTTTTTT
CDR3: CASRWDSTFNTGELFF

size: NA
J: TRBJ1-5
D: NA
V: TRBV6-5
length: 14
DNA: TGTGCCAGCAGGTGGGAACAGGGAAATCAGCCCCAGCATTTT
CDR3: CASRWEQGNQPQHF

size: NA
J: TRBJ2-4
D: NA
V: TRBV28
length: 16
DNA: TGTGCCACTTTAAGGGGGGGCAAATTAGCCAAAAACATTCAGTACTTC
CDR3: CATLRGGKLAKNIQYF

size: NA
J: TRBJ1-1
D: TRBD1
V: TRBV6-5
length: 16
DNA: TGTGCCAGCAGTTACTCCGGGACAGGGAGGAACACTGAAGCTTTCTTT
CDR3: CASSYSGTGRNTEAFF

size: NA
J: TRBJ2-1
D: TRBD1
V: TRBV7-9
length: 15
DNA: TGTGCCAGCAGCTCACGGGACAGGGTCCTTAATGAGCAGTTCTTC
CDR3: CASSSRDRVLNEQFF

size: NA
J: TRBJ2-7
D: NA
V: TRBV2
length: 11
DNA: TGTGCCAGCAGTTATACCTACGAGCAGTACTTC
CDR3: CASSYTYEQYF

size: NA
J: TRBJ2-1
D: NA
V: TRBV19
length: 15
DNA: TGTGCCAGTGCAATATGGTGGAGGGACGGCAATGAGCAGTTCTTC
CDR3: CASAIWWRDGNEQFF

size: NA
J: TRBJ2-2
D: NA
V: TRBV11-3
length: 17
DNA: TGTGCCAGCAGCTTAGGTATCGGGGGGCTGAGGACCGGGGAGCTGTTTTTT
CDR3: CASSLGIGGLRTGELFF

size: once
J: TRBJ1-1
D: NA
V: TRBV18
length: 15
DNA: TGTGCCAGCTCCCCGAACGTACAAACGAACACTGAAGCTTTCTTT
CDR3: CASSPNVQTNTEAFF

size: NA
J: TRBJ2-7
D: NA
V: TRBV7-9
length: 16
DNA: TGTGCCAGCAGCCGAGAAGTTGTCCTTAATTACTACGAGCAGTACTTC
CDR3: CASSREVVLNYYEQYF

size: NA
J: TRBJ2-1
D: NA
V: TRBV12-5
length: 15
DNA: TGTGCTAGTGGTTTGGCATACAGGGAAGGGGATGAGCAGTTCTTC
CDR3: CASGLAYREGDEQFF

size: NA
J: TRBJ1-3
D: NA
V: TRBV6-1
length: 16
DNA: TGTGCCAGCAGTGAAGCGGTCAGGGCGGCTGGAAACACCATATATTTT
CDR3: CASSEAVRAAGNTIYF

size: NA
J: TRBJ2-3
D: NA
V: TRBV24-1
length: 15
DNA: TGTGCCACCAGTGACTCCGGGAAAGGGCTAGATACGCAGTATTTT
CDR3: CATSDSGKGLDTQYF

size: NA
J: TRBJ2-1
D: NA
V: TRBV10-3
length: 12
DNA: TGTGCCATCAGTGAGTCGAGGGTACAGCGGTTCTTC
CDR3: CAISESRVQRFF

size: few
J: TRBJ1-1
D: NA
V: TRBV7-9
length: 14
DNA: TGTGCCAGCAGCTCAGGGTTAATGAACACTGAAGCTTTCTTT
CDR3: CASSSGLMNTEAFF

size: NA
J: TRBJ1-2
D: NA
V: TRBV3-1/TRBV3-2
length: 12
DNA: TGTGCCAGCAGCCAGAGACAAACTGGCTACACCTTC
CDR3: CASSQRQTGYTF

size: NA
J: TRBJ2-4
D: NA
V: TRBV19
length: 12
DNA: TGTGCCAGTAGTATAGGCCCGGGATTTCAGTACTTC
CDR3: CASSIGPGFQYF